This is a list of T cell receptor beta chains from one sample in a study of T cell repertoires in cytomegalovirus infection. No antigen is known for these receptors. Via MiXCR, TCRdb re-called the reads, giving one row per CDR3 protein. The table has 550,000 to 700,000 distinct CDR3 sequences, about 40% seen once. The specimen comprised cultured PBMCs, sampled from culture after CMV antigen stimulation. The receptor set was obtained from a human donor in good health (CMV status not recorded). Some clones in this sample may be carry-over from other donors' samples. The CDR3 runs from the conserved cysteine through the conserved F or W. D genes are given only for firm matches. The size field is filled for only some rows; it gives once, few, many or a size class.

d_call: TRBD1
clone_size: .
v_call: TRBV19
j_call: TRBJ1-2
cdr3_nt: TGTGCCAGTAGTCCTTACGGACAGGGCAACTATGGCTACACCTTC
cdr3_aa: CASSPYGQGNYGYTF

d_call: .
clone_size: few
v_call: TRBV6-1
j_call: TRBJ2-7
cdr3_nt: TGTGCCAGCAGGGGAGTCCTACCCTACGAGCAGTACTTC
cdr3_aa: CASRGVLPYEQYF

d_call: .
clone_size: .
v_call: TRBV20-1
j_call: TRBJ2-7
cdr3_nt: TGCAGTGCTAGAACGCAAAGCCCCTACGAGCAGTACTTC
cdr3_aa: CSARTQSPYEQYF

d_call: .
clone_size: few
v_call: TRBV7-2
j_call: TRBJ2-7
cdr3_nt: TGTGCCAGCAGCTTAAGGGGAAGGAGCTACGAGCAGTACTTC
cdr3_aa: CASSLRGRSYEQYF

d_call: TRBD2
clone_size: few
v_call: TRBV12-3/TRBV12-4
j_call: TRBJ2-1
cdr3_nt: TGTGCCAGCACCTCTAGCGGGAGGGCCTTAGGTTTCTTC
cdr3_aa: CASTSSGRALGFF

d_call: .
clone_size: .
v_call: TRBV4-3
j_call: TRBJ2-7
cdr3_nt: TGCGCCAGCAGCCAAGTCGGGGGACGTAGGGGCCACGAGCAGTACTTC
cdr3_aa: CASSQVGGRRGHEQYF

d_call: .
clone_size: .
v_call: TRBV18
j_call: TRBJ1-3
cdr3_nt: TGTGCCAGCTCACCGGCAGGGTTGTCTGGAAACACCATATATTTT
cdr3_aa: CASSPAGLSGNTIYF

d_call: .
clone_size: .
v_call: TRBV5-1
j_call: TRBJ2-6
cdr3_nt: TGCGCCAGCAGCCCAGCGGTGACTGGGGCCAACGTCCTGACTTTC
cdr3_aa: CASSPAVTGANVLTF

d_call: TRBD2
clone_size: .
v_call: TRBV11-2
j_call: TRBJ2-7
cdr3_nt: TGTGCCAGCAGCCCACGGGGGGGGGAGCTACGGGAGCAGTACTTC
cdr3_aa: CASSPRGGELREQYF

d_call: .
clone_size: .
v_call: TRBV7-2
j_call: TRBJ1-6
cdr3_nt: TGTGCCAGCAGCTTTGGTCCTCATTCACCCCTCCACTTT
cdr3_aa: CASSFGPHSPLHF

d_call: .
clone_size: .
v_call: TRBV7-2
j_call: TRBJ1-4
cdr3_nt: TGTGCCAGCAGCGTGGACAGTATGGGGACGGAAAAACTGTTTTTT
cdr3_aa: CASSVDSMGTEKLFF

d_call: .
clone_size: .
v_call: TRBV12-3/TRBV12-4
j_call: TRBJ2-3
cdr3_nt: TGTGCCAGCAGTTCCGCCGGGACTCACACAGATACGCAGTATTTT
cdr3_aa: CASSSAGTHTDTQYF

d_call: .
clone_size: .
v_call: TRBV19
j_call: TRBJ1-3
cdr3_nt: TGTGCCAGTAAGATCCAGGGCCCCAACTCTGGAAACACCATATATTTT
cdr3_aa: CASKIQGPNSGNTIYF

d_call: .
clone_size: .
v_call: TRBV6-2/TRBV6-3
j_call: TRBJ2-1
cdr3_nt: TGTGCCAGCAGTTGGCGGGTGGGGGATGAGCAGTTCTTC
cdr3_aa: CASSWRVGDEQFF

d_call: .
clone_size: .
v_call: TRBV12-3/TRBV12-4
j_call: TRBJ2-1
cdr3_nt: TGTGCCAGCAATCCGAGGCCCAATGAGCAGTTCTTC
cdr3_aa: CASNPRPNEQFF

d_call: TRBD2
clone_size: .
v_call: TRBV15
j_call: TRBJ2-5
cdr3_nt: TGTGCCACCGCCCAAGGGCGGGGGGAAGAGACCCAGTACTTC
cdr3_aa: CATAQGRGEETQYF

d_call: TRBD2
clone_size: few
v_call: TRBV24-1
j_call: TRBJ2-3
cdr3_nt: TGTGCCACCAGTGATGCGGCTAGCGGGAGTATCACAGATACGCAGTATTTT
cdr3_aa: CATSDAASGSITDTQYF

d_call: TRBD1
clone_size: .
v_call: TRBV19
j_call: TRBJ2-5
cdr3_nt: TGTGCCAGTAGTTTTTCCGGGACAGGGGCCGGAGGAGAGACCCAGTACTTC
cdr3_aa: CASSFSGTGAGGETQYF

d_call: .
clone_size: few
v_call: TRBV7-2
j_call: TRBJ2-3
cdr3_nt: TGTGCCAGCAGCTTAGGTCCGGGGCATGGGGCGAGCAAAACAGATACGCAGTATTTT
cdr3_aa: CASSLGPGHGASKTDTQYF

d_call: TRBD2
clone_size: few
v_call: TRBV7-2
j_call: TRBJ2-7
cdr3_nt: TGTGCCAGCAGCCGCCCGGGAGCGGGAACCTACGAGCAGTACTTC
cdr3_aa: CASSRPGAGTYEQYF

d_call: .
clone_size: .
v_call: TRBV7-2
j_call: TRBJ2-3
cdr3_nt: TGTGCCAGCAGCTTAAGGTATTTGGATACGCAGTATTTT
cdr3_aa: CASSLRYLDTQYF

d_call: .
clone_size: .
v_call: TRBV18
j_call: TRBJ1-1
cdr3_nt: TGTGCCAGCTCACCGTCCGCAGAGAACACTGAAGCTTTCTTT
cdr3_aa: CASSPSAENTEAFF

d_call: TRBD1
clone_size: few
v_call: TRBV20-1
j_call: TRBJ2-7
cdr3_nt: TGCAGTGCTAGAGATCGCACCGGGACAGGGTCAGGGTACGAGCAGTACTTC
cdr3_aa: CSARDRTGTGSGYEQYF

d_call: TRBD2
clone_size: many
v_call: TRBV28
j_call: TRBJ2-7
cdr3_nt: TGTGCCAGCAGTCCCACGGGACTAGCGGGGGTTCACGAGCAGTACTTC
cdr3_aa: CASSPTGLAGVHEQYF

d_call: .
clone_size: few
v_call: TRBV18
j_call: TRBJ1-1
cdr3_nt: TGTGCCAGCTCGGAGGGCTTTGCCACTGAAGCTTTCTTT
cdr3_aa: CASSEGFATEAFF

d_call: .
clone_size: .
v_call: TRBV20-1
j_call: TRBJ1-5
cdr3_nt: TGCAGTACCGGGACACCAAGTCAGCCCCAGCATTTT
cdr3_aa: CSTGTPSQPQHF

d_call: .
clone_size: .
v_call: TRBV6-6
j_call: TRBJ2-1
cdr3_nt: TGTGCCAGCAGAATTCGACCAGATGAGCAGTTCTTC
cdr3_aa: CASRIRPDEQFF

d_call: TRBD2
clone_size: .
v_call: TRBV12-3/TRBV12-4
j_call: TRBJ2-5
cdr3_nt: TGTGCCAGCAGCCCCTTACTAGCGGAAGCAGGGACCCAGTACTTC
cdr3_aa: CASSPLLAEAGTQYF

d_call: .
clone_size: few
v_call: TRBV7-2
j_call: TRBJ2-1
cdr3_nt: TGTGCCAGCAGCGAGCAACGGGACACCACGCAGTTCTTC
cdr3_aa: CASSEQRDTTQFF

d_call: .
clone_size: many
v_call: TRBV7-2
j_call: TRBJ2-5
cdr3_nt: TGTGCCAGCAGCTTACTCGCCGCGGGGCCAGAGACCCAGTACTTC
cdr3_aa: CASSLLAAGPETQYF

d_call: .
clone_size: .
v_call: TRBV7-2
j_call: TRBJ2-1
cdr3_nt: TGTGCCAGCAGCTCCTCCCAGGGGATTGAGCAGTTCTTC
cdr3_aa: CASSSSQGIEQFF

d_call: .
clone_size: .
v_call: TRBV20-1
j_call: TRBJ2-5
cdr3_nt: TGCAGTGCCGTGAGGAGGGAGACCCAGTACTTC
cdr3_aa: CSAVRRETQYF

d_call: TRBD1
clone_size: .
v_call: TRBV14
j_call: TRBJ2-1
cdr3_nt: TGTGCCAGCAGCCGCCGACAGGGGAGCTACAATGAGCAGTTCTTC
cdr3_aa: CASSRRQGSYNEQFF

d_call: .
clone_size: .
v_call: TRBV5-6
j_call: TRBJ1-1
cdr3_nt: TGTGCCAGCAGCTTGTATAACAGCCACACTGAAGCTTTCTTT
cdr3_aa: CASSLYNSHTEAFF

d_call: .
clone_size: few
v_call: TRBV7-2
j_call: TRBJ2-7
cdr3_nt: TGTGCCAGCAGCTCCGGGACTCTTGGGGCCTACGAGCAGTACTTC
cdr3_aa: CASSSGTLGAYEQYF

d_call: .
clone_size: .
v_call: TRBV7-8
j_call: TRBJ2-5
cdr3_nt: TGTGCCAGCACCCCAGACCGGGACTCTCTAAAAGAGACCCAGTACTTC
cdr3_aa: CASTPDRDSLKETQYF

d_call: .
clone_size: .
v_call: TRBV20-1
j_call: TRBJ1-5
cdr3_nt: TGCAGTGCCAGGCGGGTGGGGAGGATCAATCAGCCCCAGCATTTT
cdr3_aa: CSARRVGRINQPQHF